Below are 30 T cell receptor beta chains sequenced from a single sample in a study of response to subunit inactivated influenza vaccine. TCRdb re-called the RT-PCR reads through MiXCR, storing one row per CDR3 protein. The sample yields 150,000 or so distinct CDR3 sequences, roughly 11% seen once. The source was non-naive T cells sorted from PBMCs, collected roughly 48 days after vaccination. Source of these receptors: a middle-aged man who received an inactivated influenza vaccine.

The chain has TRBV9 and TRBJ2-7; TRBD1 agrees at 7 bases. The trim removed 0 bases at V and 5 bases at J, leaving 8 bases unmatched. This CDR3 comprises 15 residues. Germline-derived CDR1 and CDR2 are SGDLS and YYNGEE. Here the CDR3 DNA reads TGTGCCAGCAGCGTAGCAGGGGGAGCATTCAACGAGCAGTACTTC. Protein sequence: CASSVAGGAFNEQYF.

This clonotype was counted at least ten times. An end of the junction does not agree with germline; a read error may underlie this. The CDR3, as DNA: TGTGCCAGCAGCTTAGAGGACGAAATCCAGATCTTC. Its translation: CASSLEDEIQIF. The J gene is TRBJ2-1, the V gene TRBV7-9, with D hard to call. This CDR3 is 12 amino acids long. Germline V gives CDR1 SEHNR, CDR2 FQNEAQ (reference sequence). The full variable domain, rest sourced from reference TRBV7-9 and TRBJ2-1, is DTGVSQNPRHKITKRGQNVTFRCDPISEHNRLYWYRQTLGQGPEFLTYFQNEAQLEKSRLLSDRFSAERPKGSFSTLEIQRTEQGDSAMYLCASSLEDEIQIFGPGTRLTVL.

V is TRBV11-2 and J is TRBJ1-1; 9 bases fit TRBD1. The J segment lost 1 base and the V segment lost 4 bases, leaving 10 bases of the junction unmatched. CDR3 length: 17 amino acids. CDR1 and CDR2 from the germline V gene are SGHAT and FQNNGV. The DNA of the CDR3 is TGTGCCAGCAGCTCCTCTATTCGACAGGGGGAGAACACTGAAGCTTTCTTT. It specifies CASSSSIRQGENTEAFF.

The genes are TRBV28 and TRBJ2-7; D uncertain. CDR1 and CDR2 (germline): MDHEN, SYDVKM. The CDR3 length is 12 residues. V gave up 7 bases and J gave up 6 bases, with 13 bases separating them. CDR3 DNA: TGTGCCAGCACCCCGGACGTTGGCGAGCAGTACTTC. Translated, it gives CASTPDVGEQYF.

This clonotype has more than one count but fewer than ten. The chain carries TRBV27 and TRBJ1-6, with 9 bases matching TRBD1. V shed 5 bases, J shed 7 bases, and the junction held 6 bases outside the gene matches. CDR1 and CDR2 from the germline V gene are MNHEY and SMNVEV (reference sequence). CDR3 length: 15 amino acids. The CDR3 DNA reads TGTGCCAGCAGTGCGGACAGGGGCGGAAATTCACCCCTCCACTTT. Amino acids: CASSADRGGNSPLHF.

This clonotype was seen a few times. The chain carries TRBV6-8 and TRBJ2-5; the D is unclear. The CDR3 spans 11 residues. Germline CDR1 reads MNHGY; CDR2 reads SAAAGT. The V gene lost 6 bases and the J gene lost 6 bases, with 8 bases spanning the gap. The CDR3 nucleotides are TGTGCCAGCAGGCCTTCCAAGACCCAGTACTTC. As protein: CASRPSKTQYF.

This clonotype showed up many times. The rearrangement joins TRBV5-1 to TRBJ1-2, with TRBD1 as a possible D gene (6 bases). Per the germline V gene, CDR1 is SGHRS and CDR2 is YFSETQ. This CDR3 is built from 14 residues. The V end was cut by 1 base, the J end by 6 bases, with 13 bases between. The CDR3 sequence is CASSLSAGVDGYTF. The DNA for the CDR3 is TGCGCCAGCAGCTTGTCTGCAGGGGTGGATGGCTACACCTTC.

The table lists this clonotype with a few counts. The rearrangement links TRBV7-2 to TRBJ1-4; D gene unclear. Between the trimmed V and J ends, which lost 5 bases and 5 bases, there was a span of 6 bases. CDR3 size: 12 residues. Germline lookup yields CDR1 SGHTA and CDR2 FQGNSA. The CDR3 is CASSPPNEKLFF. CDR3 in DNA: TGTGCCAGCAGCCCTCCCAATGAAAAACTGTTTTTT. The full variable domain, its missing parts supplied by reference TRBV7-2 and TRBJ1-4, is GAGVSQSPSNKVTEKGKDVELRCDPISGHTALYWYRQSLGQGLEFLIYFQGNSAPDKSGLPSDRFSAERTGGSVSTLTIQRTQQEDSAVYLCASSPPNEKLFFGSGTQLSVL.

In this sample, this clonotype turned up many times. As DNA, the CDR3 is TGTGCCAGCAGCTTAGCGCGTCTAGCGGGAGAGGGGATATACAATGAGCAGTTCTTC. This sequence encodes CASSLARLAGEGIYNEQFF. This chain joins TRBV7-8 and TRBJ2-1; TRBD2 aligns across 10 bases. Unmatched junction bases numbered 12, after V lost 0 bases and J lost 4 bases. From germline, CDR1 is SGHVS and CDR2 FQNEAQ. CDR3 length: 19 residues.

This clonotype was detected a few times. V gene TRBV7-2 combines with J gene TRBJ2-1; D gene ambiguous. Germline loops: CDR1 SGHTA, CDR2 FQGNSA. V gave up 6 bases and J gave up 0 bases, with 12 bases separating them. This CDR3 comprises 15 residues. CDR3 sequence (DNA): TGTGCCAGCAGTTTCGGTAGGATCTCCTACAATGAGCAGTTCTTC. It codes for CASSFGRISYNEQFF.

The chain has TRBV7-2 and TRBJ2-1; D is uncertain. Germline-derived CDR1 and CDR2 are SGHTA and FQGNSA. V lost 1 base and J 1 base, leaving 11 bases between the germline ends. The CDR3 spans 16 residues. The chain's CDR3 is CASSLGTGTSYNEQFF. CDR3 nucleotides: TGTGCCAGCAGCTTAGGGACCGGAACTTCCTACAATGAGCAGTTCTTC.

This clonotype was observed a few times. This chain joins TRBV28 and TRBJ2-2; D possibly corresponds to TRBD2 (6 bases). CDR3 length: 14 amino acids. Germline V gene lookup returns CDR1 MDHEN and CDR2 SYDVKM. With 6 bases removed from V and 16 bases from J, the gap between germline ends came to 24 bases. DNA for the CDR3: TGTGCCAGCAGCCCTACCGGACGGGGGTATTATCCGTTTTTT. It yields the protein CASSPTGRGYYPFF. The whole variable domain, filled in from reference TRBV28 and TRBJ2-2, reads DVKVTQSSRYLVKRTGEKVFLECVQDMDHENMFWYRQDPGLGLRLIYFSYDVKMKEKGDIPEGYSVSREKKERFSLILESASTNQTSMYLCASSPTGRGYYPFFGEGSRLTVL.

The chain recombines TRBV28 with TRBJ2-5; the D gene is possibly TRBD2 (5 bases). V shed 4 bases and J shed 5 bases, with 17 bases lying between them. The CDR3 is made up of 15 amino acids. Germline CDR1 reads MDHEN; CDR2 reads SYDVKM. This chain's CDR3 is CASSSRPSFGETQYF. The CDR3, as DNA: TGTGCCAGCAGTTCCCGGCCTAGCTTTGGGGAGACCCAGTACTTC.

CDR3 nucleotides: TGTGCCAGCAGCTTACGGTTGGGGGGAAGAAGATACGAGCAGTACTTC. Residues: CASSLRLGGRRYEQYF. This sequence joins TRBV7-8 and TRBJ2-7, with a possible D match to TRBD2 (6 bases). The V end was cut by 2 bases, the J end by 4 bases, with 18 bases between. The CDR3 runs to 16 residues. Germline lookup yields CDR1 SGHVS and CDR2 FQNEAQ.

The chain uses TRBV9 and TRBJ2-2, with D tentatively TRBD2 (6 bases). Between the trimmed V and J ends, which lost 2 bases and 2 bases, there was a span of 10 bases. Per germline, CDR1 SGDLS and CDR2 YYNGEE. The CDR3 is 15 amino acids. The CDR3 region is CASSVAGSNTGELFF. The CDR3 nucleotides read TGTGCCAGCAGCGTCGCGGGGTCAAACACCGGGGAGCTGTTTTTT. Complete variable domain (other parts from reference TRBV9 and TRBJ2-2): DSGVTQTPKHLITATGQRVTLRCSPRSGDLSVYWYQQSLDQGLQFLIQYYNGEERAKGNILERFSAQQFPDLHSELNLSSLELGDSALYFCASSVAGSNTGELFFGEGSRLTVL.

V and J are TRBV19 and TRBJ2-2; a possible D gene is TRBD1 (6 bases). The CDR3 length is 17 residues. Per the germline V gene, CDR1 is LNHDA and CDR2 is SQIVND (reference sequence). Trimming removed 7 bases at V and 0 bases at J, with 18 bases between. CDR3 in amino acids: CASTHSGHNANTGELFF. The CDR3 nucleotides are TGTGCCAGTACCCACTCGGGACACAACGCGAACACCGGGGAGCTGTTTTTT.

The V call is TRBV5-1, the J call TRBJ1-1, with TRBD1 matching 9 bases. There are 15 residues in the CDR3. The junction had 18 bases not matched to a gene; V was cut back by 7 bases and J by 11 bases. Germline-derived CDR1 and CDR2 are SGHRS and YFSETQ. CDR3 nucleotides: TGCGCCAGCTCGGATGCGAGGGGACAGGGACTCCGGGCTTTCTTT. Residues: CASSDARGQGLRAFF.

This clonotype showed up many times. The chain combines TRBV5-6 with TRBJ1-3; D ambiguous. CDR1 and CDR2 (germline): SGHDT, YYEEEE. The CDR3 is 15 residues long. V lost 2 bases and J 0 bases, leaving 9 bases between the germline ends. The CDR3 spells CASSLSASSGNTIYF. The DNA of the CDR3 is TGTGCCAGCAGCTTATCCGCCAGCTCTGGAAACACCATATATTTT.

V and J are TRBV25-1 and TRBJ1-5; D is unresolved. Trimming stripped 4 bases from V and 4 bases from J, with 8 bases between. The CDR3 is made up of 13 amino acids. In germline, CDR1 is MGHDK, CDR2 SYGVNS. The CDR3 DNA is TGTGCCAGCAGTGCCGCCGGTAATCAGCCCCAGCATTTT. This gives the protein CASSAAGNQPQHF.

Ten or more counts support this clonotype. CDR3 coding DNA: TGTGCCAGCAGCCAAGATGGGCGAGAGACCCAGTACTTC. Encoded protein: CASSQDGRETQYF. This rearrangement joins TRBV4-2 to TRBJ2-5; no clear D. CDR1 LGHNA and CDR2 YNFKEQ come from the germline V gene. The V and J ends lost 0 bases and 4 bases respectively, with 6 bases between them. The CDR3 loop spans 13 amino acids.

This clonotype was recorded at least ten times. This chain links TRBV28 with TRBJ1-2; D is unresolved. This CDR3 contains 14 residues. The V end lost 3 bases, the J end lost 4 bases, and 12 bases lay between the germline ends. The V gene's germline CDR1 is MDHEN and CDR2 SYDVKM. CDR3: CASSFGRSLYGYTF. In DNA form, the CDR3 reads TGTGCCAGCAGTTTCGGGCGGAGCCTCTATGGCTACACCTTC.

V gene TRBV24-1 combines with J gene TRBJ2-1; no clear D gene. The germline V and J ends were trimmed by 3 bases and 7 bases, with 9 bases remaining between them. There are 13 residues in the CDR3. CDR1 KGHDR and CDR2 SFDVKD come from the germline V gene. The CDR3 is CATSDPGNNEQFF. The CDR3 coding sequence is TGTGCCACCAGTGATCCCGGAAATAATGAGCAGTTCTTC.

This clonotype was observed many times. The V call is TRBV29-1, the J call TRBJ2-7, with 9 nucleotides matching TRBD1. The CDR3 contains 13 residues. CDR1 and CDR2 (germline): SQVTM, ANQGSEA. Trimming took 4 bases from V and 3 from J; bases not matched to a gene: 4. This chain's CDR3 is CSVVDRGFYEQYF. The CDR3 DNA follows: TGCAGCGTTGTTGACAGGGGGTTCTACGAGCAGTACTTC.

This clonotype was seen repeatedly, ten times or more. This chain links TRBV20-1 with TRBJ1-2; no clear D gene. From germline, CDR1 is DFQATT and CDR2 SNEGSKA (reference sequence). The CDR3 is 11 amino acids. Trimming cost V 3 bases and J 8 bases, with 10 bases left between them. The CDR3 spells CSASIRSGYTF. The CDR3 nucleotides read TGCAGTGCTAGCATTAGGAGCGGCTACACCTTC.

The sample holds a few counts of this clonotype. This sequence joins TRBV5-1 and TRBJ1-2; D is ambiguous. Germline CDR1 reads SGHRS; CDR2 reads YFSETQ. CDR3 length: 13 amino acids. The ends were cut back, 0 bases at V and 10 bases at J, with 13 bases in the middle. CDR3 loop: CASSLATQTVYTF. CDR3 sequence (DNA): TGCGCCAGCAGCTTGGCGACTCAAACGGTCTACACCTTC.

The CDR3 DNA reads TGTGCCAGCAGCCAAGAAAGGGGACTGCCCCAGCATTTT. It yields the protein CASSQERGLPQHF. The V gene is TRBV14, the J gene TRBJ1-5, with D perhaps matching TRBD1 (5 bases). The V gene lost 0 bases and the J gene lost 9 bases, with 9 bases spanning the gap. Germline loops: CDR1 SGHDN, CDR2 FVKESK. CDR3 length equals 13 residues.

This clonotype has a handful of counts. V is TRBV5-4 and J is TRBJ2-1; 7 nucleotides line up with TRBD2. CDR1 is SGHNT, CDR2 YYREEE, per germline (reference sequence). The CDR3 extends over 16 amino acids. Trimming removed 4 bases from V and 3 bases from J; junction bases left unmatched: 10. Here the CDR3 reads CASSILAGSFYNEQFF. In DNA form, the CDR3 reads TGTGCCAGCAGCATCTTAGCGGGCTCCTTCTACAATGAGCAGTTCTTC.

CDR3 in amino acids: CASSYRDTSYEQYF. CDR3 in DNA: TGTGCCAGCAGTTACCGGGACACCTCCTACGAGCAGTACTTC. The chain recombines TRBV6-5 with TRBJ2-7; a weak D match, TRBD1 (6 bases). In germline, CDR1 is MNHEY, CDR2 SVGAGI. Deletions cut 2 bases from V and 0 bases from J, with 8 bases between. The CDR3 sequence is 14 residues long.

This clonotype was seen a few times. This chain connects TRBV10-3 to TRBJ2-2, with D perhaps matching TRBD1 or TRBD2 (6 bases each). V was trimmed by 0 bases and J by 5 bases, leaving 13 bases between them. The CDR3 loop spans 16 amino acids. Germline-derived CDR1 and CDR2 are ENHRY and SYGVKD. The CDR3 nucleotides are TGTGCCATCAGTGAGTCGCGGGGACATCCGACCGGGGAGCTGTTTTTT. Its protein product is CAISESRGHPTGELFF.

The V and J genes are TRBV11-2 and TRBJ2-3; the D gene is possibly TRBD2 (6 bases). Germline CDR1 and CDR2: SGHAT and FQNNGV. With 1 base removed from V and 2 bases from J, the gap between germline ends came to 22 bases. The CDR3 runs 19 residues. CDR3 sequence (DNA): TGTGCCAGCAGCTTAGGTCTTTGGGAGGAGCGGCAAATCACAGATACGCAGTATTTT. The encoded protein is CASSLGLWEERQITDTQYF.